Following are 28 T cell receptor beta chains from one sample sequenced in a study of T cell responses to AZD1222 COVID-19 vaccine. Some clones are missing from TCRdb's copy, which holds only in-frame ones; the method was immunoSEQ multiplex PCR. Here the sample spans approximately 190,000 clones, roughly 92% being singletons. This specimen was peripheral blood, taken on day 0 of AZD1222 vaccination. Receptor source: an adult in good health.

This clone showed up just once. The chain has TRBV4-1 and TRBJ2-2; 8 bases match TRBD1. This CDR3 comprises 15 residues. Germline V gives CDR1 MGHRA, CDR2 YSYEKL. The junction had 9 bases not matched to a gene; V was cut back by 6 bases and J by 6 bases. The CDR3 reads CASSNRGSVPGELFF. CDR3 nucleotides: TGCGCCAGCAGTAACAGGGGGTCGGTTCCCGGGGAGCTGTTTTTT.

This chain joins TRBV12-2 and TRBJ2-5; TRBD2 was called by the table and not checked on the DNA. TRBV12-2 is a pseudogene locus. The CDR3 runs to 14 residues. CDR3 nucleotide sequence: TGTGCAAGTCGCCGGCTGCGGGGGAGGGGGACCCAGTACTTC. Protein sequence: CASRRLRGRGTQYF.

This chain joins TRBV5-4 and TRBJ2-3; D remains unclear. Between the trimmed V and J ends, which lost 10 bases and 5 bases, there was a span of 14 bases. There are 12 residues in the CDR3. Looked up from germline, CDR1 is SGHNT and CDR2 is YYREEE (reference sequence). CDR3: CAVTASVDTQYF. Here the CDR3 DNA reads TGTGCCGTAACAGCGAGTGTAGATACGCAGTATTTT.

The chain combines TRBV12-3 or TRBV12-4 with TRBJ1-1; tentative D call: TRBD1 (5 bases). The CDR3 extends over 12 amino acids. Trimming removed 7 bases from V and 10 bases from J, with 16 bases in between. The CDR3 nucleotides read TGTGCCAGCACCAGACAGAGTGGGGGAGCTTTCTTT. It codes for CASTRQSGGAFF.

The chain combines TRBV5-1 with TRBJ2-1, with 16 bases identical to TRBD2. The germline V gene has CDR1 SGHRS and CDR2 YFSETQ. V shed 1 base and J 4 bases; nucleotides not matched to a gene: 5. The CDR3 contains 18 residues. CDR3 sequence: CASSLPGTSGGAYNEQFF. CDR3 in DNA: TGCGCCAGCAGCTTGCCCGGGACTAGCGGGGGGGCGTACAATGAGCAGTTCTTC.

The CDR3 nucleotides are TGTGCCAGCAGCTTATTTCCCGCCTACAATGAGCAGTTCTTC. Translated: CASSLFPAYNEQFF. The chain links TRBV11-2 to TRBJ2-1; D unclear. The CDR3 consists of 14 residues. CDR1 is SGHAT and CDR2 is FQNNGV in the germline V gene. Deletions cut 2 bases from V and 2 bases from J, with 7 bases between. Combining the CDR3 with reference TRBV11-2 and TRBJ2-1 gives the whole variable domain EAGVAQSPRYKIIEKRQSVAFWCNPISGHATLYWYQQILGQGPKLLIQFQNNGVVDDSQLPKDRFSAERLKGVDSTLKIQPAKLEDSAVYLCASSLFPAYNEQFFGPGTRLTVL.

The rearrangement uses TRBV2 and TRBJ2-2, with D possibly being TRBD2 (8 bases). Deletions cut 7 bases from V and 3 bases from J, with 21 bases between. In germline, CDR1 is SNHLY, CDR2 FYNNEI. The length of the CDR3 is 17 residues. CDR3 nucleotides: TGTGCCAGCACCGAGGGGGCGGGGGGACCGTACACCGGGGAGCTGTTTTTT. Its translation is CASTEGAGGPYTGELFF.

The J gene is TRBJ1-4, the V gene TRBV19; the D gene is possibly TRBD1 (5 bases). CDR1 LNHDA and CDR2 SQIVND come from the germline V gene (reference sequence). This CDR3 has 14 residues. The V end was cut by 5 bases, the J end by 7 bases, with 14 bases between. The CDR3 coding sequence is TGTGCCAGTAGTGCATCCGGGACGGCTGAAAAACTGTTTTTT. It translates to CASSASGTAEKLFF. Complete variable domain (other parts from reference TRBV19 and TRBJ1-4): DGGITQSPKYLFRKEGQNVTLSCEQNLNHDAMYWYRQDPGQGLRLIYYSQIVNDFQKGDIAEGYSVSREKKESFPLTVTSAQKNPTAFYLCASSASGTAEKLFFGSGTQLSVL.

CDR3 amino acids: CASSPSGTGGLQSSGNTIYF. The CDR3, as DNA: TGTGCCAGCAGTCCCTCCGGGACAGGGGGCCTCCAGAGCTCTGGAAACACCATATATTTT. This rearrangement joins TRBV2 to TRBJ1-3, with 12 bases that match TRBD1. This CDR3 is built from 20 residues. Germline lookup yields CDR1 SNHLY and CDR2 FYNNEI. The V segment lost 5 bases and the J segment 0 bases; nucleotides outside the gene matches: 14.

Note on this clone: The same CDR3 also results from other DNA sequences found in this sample. The chain links TRBV18 to TRBJ2-7, with TRBD1 matching over 8 bases. This CDR3 comprises 13 residues. V was pared by 3 bases and J by 2 bases, with 0 bases of the junction left unmatched. From germline, CDR1 is KGHSH and CDR2 LQKENI. Here the CDR3 reads CASSPDRAYEQYF. CDR3 DNA sequence: TGTGCCAGCTCACCGGACAGGGCCTACGAGCAGTACTTC.

The chain employs TRBV7-9 and TRBJ2-7; a weak D match, TRBD2 (5 bases). The germline V gene has CDR1 SEHNR and CDR2 FQNEAQ (reference sequence). This CDR3 is 15 amino acids long. Trimming left V 1 base short and J 0 bases short, with 10 bases between. The CDR3 DNA reads as TGTGCCAGCAGCTTAGACCGGGGTTACTCCTACGAGCAGTACTTC. Translation: CASSLDRGYSYEQYF. The full variable domain, completed using reference TRBV7-9 and TRBJ2-7, is DTGVSQNPRHKITKRGQNVTFRCDPISEHNRLYWYRQTLGQGPEFLTYFQNEAQLEKSRLLSDRFSAERPKGSFSTLEIQRTEQGDSAMYLCASSLDRGYSYEQYFGPGTRLTVT.

The rearrangement links TRBV6-5 to TRBJ2-1, with TRBD1 identical over 10 bases. J gave up 3 bases and V 7 bases, and 3 bases lay outside the gene matches. Germline V lookup: CDR1 MNHEY, CDR2 SVGAGI. The CDR3 runs 14 residues. The CDR3 nucleotides are TGTGCCAGCACGACAGGGGGCTACTACAATGAGCAGTTCTTC. Translated: CASTTGGYYNEQFF.

This chain joins TRBV9 and TRBJ1-2; TRBD1 matches at 10 bases. This CDR3 is built from 16 residues. V dropped 3 bases and J dropped 7; count of bases not matched to a gene: 12. CDR1 is SGDLS, CDR2 YYNGEE, per germline. The CDR3 DNA follows: TGTGCCAGCAGCGAAAACCGGGACAGGGGTTTACGTGGCTACACCTTC. It yields the protein CASSENRDRGLRGYTF.

The V call is TRBV7-8, the J call TRBJ1-6; possible D gene TRBD1, 6 bases. CDR1 SGHVS and CDR2 FQNEAQ come from the germline V gene. CDR3 length: 15 residues. V was shortened by 3 bases and J by 6 bases, with 12 bases between the two germline ends. The CDR3 sequence: CASSFGGLINSPLHF. The CDR3 bases are TGTGCCAGCAGCTTTGGGGGGCTTATTAATTCACCCCTCCACTTT.

V is TRBV6-5 and J is TRBJ2-3; 12 bases agree with TRBD2. CDR3 length: 15 residues. From germline, CDR1 is MNHEY and CDR2 SVGAGI. V shed 5 bases, J shed 5 bases, and the junction held 5 bases outside the gene matches. The CDR3 reads CASSLAGGPGDTQYF. The DNA of the CDR3 is TGTGCCAGCAGTCTAGCGGGGGGGCCCGGAGATACGCAGTATTTT.

The V gene is TRBV10-3, the J gene TRBJ2-7, with D maybe TRBD1 (6 bases). CDR1 and CDR2 from the germline V gene are ENHRY and SYGVKD. V was pared by 1 base and J by 6 bases, with 19 bases between. The CDR3 length is 16 residues. CDR3 in amino acids: CAISELGAPGGLEQYF. The CDR3 coding sequence is TGTGCCATCAGTGAGTTGGGGGCCCCAGGAGGTCTCGAGCAGTACTTC.

The V and J genes are TRBV7-8 and TRBJ2-2, with D perhaps TRBD1 (5 bases). Trimming removed 4 bases at V and 8 bases at J, with 8 bases between. This CDR3 has 12 amino acids. The germline gives CDR1 SGHVS, CDR2 FQNEAQ. The CDR3: CASSSQGGELFF. CDR3 coding DNA: TGTGCCAGCAGCTCCCAGGGAGGGGAGCTGTTTTTT.

The chain carries TRBV7-9 and TRBJ1-1; TRBD1 is a possible D gene (5 bases). Per the germline V gene, CDR1 is SEHNR and CDR2 is FQNEAQ (reference sequence). The V end was cut by 5 bases, the J end by 4 bases, with 5 bases between. The CDR3 sequence is 11 residues long. This CDR3 reads CASSQGTEAFF. The CDR3 DNA follows: TGTGCCAGCAGCCAGGGCACTGAAGCTTTCTTT. Variable domain in full (rest from reference TRBV7-9 and TRBJ1-1): DTGVSQNPRHKITKRGQNVTFRCDPISEHNRLYWYRQTLGQGPEFLTYFQNEAQLEKSRLLSDRFSAERPKGSFSTLEIQRTEQGDSAMYLCASSQGTEAFFGQGTRLTVV.

This rearrangement joins TRBV9 to TRBJ2-1; TRBD1 aligns across 8 bases. CDR3 length: 14 amino acids. The germline V gene has CDR1 SGDLS and CDR2 YYNGEE. V gave up 0 bases and J gave up 6 bases; unmatched junction bases: 2. CDR3 protein: CASSVGTGSNEQFF. Written as DNA, the CDR3 is TGTGCCAGCAGCGTAGGGACAGGGAGCAATGAGCAGTTCTTC.

The gene calls are TRBV18 and TRBJ2-7; TRBD2 matches at 12 bases. This CDR3 comprises 14 residues. Trimming at V came to 5 bases and at J to 6 bases, leaving 5 bases not matched to a gene. The germline CDR1 and CDR2 sequences are KGHSH and LQKENI. In nucleotides, the CDR3 is TGTGCCAGCTCATCACTAGCGGGGGGCGCCGAGCAGTACTTC. As protein: CASSSLAGGAEQYF.

This sequence joins TRBV7-9 and TRBJ1-2, with D unresolved. The V and J ends lost 8 bases and 2 bases respectively, with 15 bases between them. The CDR3 covers 14 residues. Germline CDR1 and CDR2: SEHNR and FQNEAQ (reference sequence). The CDR3 spells CASLEMVGNYGYTF. The CDR3 DNA reads TGTGCCAGCCTCGAGATGGTAGGGAACTATGGCTACACCTTC.

The chain couples TRBV4-1 to TRBJ2-3, with 14 bases matching TRBD2. Germline loops: CDR1 MGHRA, CDR2 YSYEKL. The CDR3 is 20 residues long. Trimming at V came to 0 bases and at J to 2 bases, leaving 10 bases not matched to a gene. CDR3 DNA: TGCGCCAGCAGCCAAGATGATGGGACTAGCGGGGGCCCGATCACAGATACGCAGTATTTT. It codes for CASSQDDGTSGGPITDTQYF.

This clone was recorded once. This chain joins TRBV11-2 and TRBJ1-2; possible D gene TRBD1, 6 bases. The CDR3 has 15 amino acids. In germline, CDR1 is SGHAT, CDR2 FQNNGV. Trimming removed 3 bases at V and 4 bases at J, with 15 bases between. The DNA of the CDR3 is TGTGCCAGCAGCTTGGGGGGGGGCCTCGGCTATGGCTACACCTTC. As protein: CASSLGGGLGYGYTF.

This sequence joins TRBV2 and TRBJ2-5, with 9 bases lining up with TRBD2. CDR3 length: 15 amino acids. Unmatched junction bases numbered 7, after V lost 7 bases and J lost 1 base. Germline loops: CDR1 SNHLY, CDR2 FYNNEI. The CDR3 DNA follows: TGTGCCAGCAACCTCGCGGGGGGGGTCCAAGAGACCCAGTACTTC. Protein sequence: CASNLAGGVQETQYF.

This sequence joins TRBV4-2 and TRBJ2-6; D gene ambiguous. Looked up from germline, CDR1 is LGHNA and CDR2 is YNFKEQ. V lost 3 bases, J lost 0 bases, and 6 bases lay in between. The CDR3 sequence is 15 residues long. The CDR3 protein is CASSQVFSGANVLTF. The DNA of the CDR3 is TGTGCCAGCAGCCAGGTATTCTCTGGGGCCAACGTCCTGACTTTC.

The chain has TRBV3-1 (or the pseudogene TRBV3-2) and TRBJ1-3; no definite D call. The CDR3 is 13 residues long. CDR1 and CDR2 (germline): LGHDT, YNNKEL (reference sequence). Between the trimmed V and J ends, which lost 1 base and 4 bases, there was a span of 5 bases. CDR3: CASSQVFGNTIYF. The CDR3 DNA follows: TGTGCCAGCAGCCAAGTTTTCGGAAACACCATATATTTT.

This clone has a single count. The rearrangement joins TRBV7-2 to TRBJ1-3, with unresolved D. CDR1 and CDR2 (germline): SGHTA, FQGNSA. This CDR3 contains 15 residues. V was cut by 1 base and J by 0 bases, with 7 bases left in between. The CDR3 reads CASSLEAASGNTIYF. The CDR3 DNA follows: TGTGCCAGCAGCTTAGAGGCAGCCTCTGGAAACACCATATATTTT.

V usage is TRBV28 and J usage is TRBJ2-7; tentative D call: TRBD2 (5 bases). Trimming removed 8 bases at V and 2 bases at J, with 19 bases between. Per germline, CDR1 MDHEN and CDR2 SYDVKM. The CDR3 has 15 residues. The CDR3 DNA follows: TGTGCCAGCTCCCCCCGGGGAATCATCCCCTACGAGCAGTACTTC. Translating gives CASSPRGIIPYEQYF. The full variable domain, completed using reference TRBV28 and TRBJ2-7, is DVKVTQSSRYLVKRTGEKVFLECVQDMDHENMFWYRQDPGLGLRLIYFSYDVKMKEKGDIPEGYSVSREKKERFSLILESASTNQTSMYLCASSPRGIIPYEQYFGPGTRLTVT.